The subject of this entry is one T cell receptor (beta chain). CDR1 SGHRS and CDR2 YFSETQ come from the germline V gene. This CDR3 has 16 residues. V was clipped by 0 bases and J by 4 bases, with 16 bases between them. This entry comes from a study of blood T cell repertoires in COVID-19. Per the study methods: Reference gene primer amplification yielded estimated nucleated cell counts. The table came from immunoSEQ multiplex PCR; TCRdb's copy has only in-frame clones and leaves some out. Clone size and the V and J calls come from that table; the DNA yielded D and trimming. The table records about 140,000 clones, nearly 80% of them present only once. Either two negative PCRs, clearance, or symptom resolution qualified Cohort 3 donors as recovered.

The chain is built from TRBV5-1 and TRBJ1-1; no definite D call. The sequenced sample was PBMCs or T cells enriched from blood (not recorded which). This clonotype originated in a woman in her forties or fifties who had recovered from COVID-19. CDR3 region: CASSLEVGGKSTEAFF. The DNA for the CDR3 is TGCGCCAGCAGCTTGGAAGTGGGAGGGAAAAGCACTGAAGCTTTCTTT.